This passage covers 32 T cell receptor beta chains from one sample sequenced in a study of early T cells in non-severe SARS-CoV-2 infection. MiXCR, applied by TCRdb to the 5' RACE reads, yields one record per CDR3 protein. The sample has tens of thousands of distinct CDR3 sequences, 14% to 15% seen once. Sequencing used whole blood. The receptors shown here come from an adult who was a healthcare worker with PCR-confirmed SARS-CoV-2 infection or an uninfected control (not recorded which).

This clonotype was found a few times. V usage is TRBV11-2 and J usage is TRBJ1-1, with 10 bases fitting TRBD1. V was pared by 5 bases and J by 4 bases, with 4 bases of the junction left unmatched. Per the germline V gene, CDR1 is SGHAT and CDR2 is FQNNGV. This CDR3 has 14 residues. The chain's CDR3 is CASSAGQGVTEAFF. CDR3 nucleotide sequence: TGTGCCAGCAGCGCCGGACAGGGGGTCACTGAAGCTTTCTTT.

This clonotype was detected only a few times. The J gene is TRBJ2-5, the V gene TRBV5-1; D not resolved. The germline CDR1 and CDR2 sequences are SGHRS and YFSETQ. Trimming cost V 2 bases and J 0 bases, with 11 bases left between them. The CDR3 spans 15 residues. The DNA for the CDR3 is TGCGCCAGCAGCTTCGGGTCGACCAACCAAGAGACCCAGTACTTC. Protein sequence: CASSFGSTNQETQYF. The variable domain in full, completed from reference TRBV5-1 and TRBJ2-5, reads KAGVTQTPRYLIKTRGQQVTLSCSPISGHRSVSWYQQTPGQGLQFLFEYFSETQRNKGNFPGRFSGRQFSNSRSEMNVSTLELGDSALYLCASSFGSTNQETQYFGPGTRLLVL.

Ten or more counts support this clonotype. This rearrangement joins TRBV12-3 or TRBV12-4 to TRBJ1-4, with a possible D match to TRBD1 (5 bases). Trimming left V 6 bases short and J 10 bases short, with 15 bases between. This CDR3 is 13 amino acids long. CDR3 nucleotide sequence: TGTGCCAGCAGCGGAGTGGGGCTTGGAAAACTGTTTTTT. Translation: CASSGVGLGKLFF.

This clonotype turned up a few times. The chain joins TRBV15 to TRBJ2-3; no reliable D call. Germline lookup yields CDR1 LNHNV and CDR2 YYDKDF (reference sequence). V was shortened by 1 base and J by 4 bases, with 6 bases between the two germline ends. This CDR3 has 13 residues. The CDR3 is CATSRAHADTQYF. The DNA for the CDR3 is TGTGCCACCAGCAGAGCTCACGCAGATACGCAGTATTTT.

The table lists this clonotype with a few counts. This CDR3 reads CASSEVASAPSYNEQFF. CDR3 coding DNA: TGTGCCAGCAGTGAAGTGGCTAGCGCCCCCTCCTACAATGAGCAGTTCTTC. This chain uses TRBV2 with TRBJ2-1, with a weak D call TRBD2 (6 bases). CDR1 is SNHLY, CDR2 FYNNEI, per germline. Trimming took off 1 base at V and 0 bases at J, with 13 bases between the two ends. The CDR3 runs 17 residues. Using reference TRBV2 and TRBJ2-1 for the parts outside the CDR3, the full variable domain is EPEVTQTPSHQVTQMGQEVILRCVPISNHLYFYWYRQILGQKVEFLVSFYNNEISEKSEIFDDQFSVERPDGSNFTLKIRSTKLEDSAMYFCASSEVASAPSYNEQFFGPGTRLTVL.

In its sample, this clonotype was seen a few times. The chain recombines TRBV7-6 with TRBJ1-3, with D possibly matching TRBD1 (6 bases). The CDR3 spans 18 residues. V gave up 5 bases and J gave up 0 bases, with 20 bases separating them. Germline values: CDR1 SGHVS, CDR2 FNYEAQ. As DNA, the CDR3 is TGTGCCAGCAGCCCCAGCGATAGACAGGAGATCTCTGGAAACACCATATATTTT. Its translation: CASSPSDRQEISGNTIYF.

This clonotype has just a few counts. The chain carries TRBV10-2 and TRBJ2-7; D is perhaps TRBD2 (6 bases). CDR1 is WSHSY, CDR2 SAAADI, per germline. This CDR3 comprises 15 residues. The V end was cut by 3 bases, the J end by 6 bases, with 18 bases between. The CDR3 is CASSDITGDPSEQYV. The CDR3 DNA is TGCGCCAGCAGTGATATTACGGGGGATCCCTCCGAGCAGTACGTC.

V usage is TRBV29-1 and J usage is TRBJ1-6, with 8 bases aligning to TRBD1. Germline V lookup: CDR1 SQVTM, CDR2 ANQGSEA. The CDR3 length is 13 residues. The J segment lost 6 bases and the V segment lost 6 bases, leaving 4 bases of the junction unmatched. The CDR3 DNA is TGCAGCGTACAGGGGGGTCGTAATTCACCCCTCCACTTT. It yields the protein CSVQGGRNSPLHF.

This clonotype was seen only a few times. The chain uses TRBV11-1 and TRBJ1-1; 8 nucleotides line up with TRBD1. CDR1 and CDR2 from the germline V gene are SGHAT and FQDESV (reference sequence). This CDR3 has 15 residues. V dropped 5 bases and J dropped 5; count of bases not matched to a gene: 10. The CDR3 nucleotides are TGTGCCAGCAGCCTTACCGGACAGGGTGGGACTGAAGCTTTCTTT. Translation: CASSLTGQGGTEAFF.

The V and J genes are TRBV11-2 and TRBJ2-3, with TRBD2 as a possible D gene (6 bases). This CDR3 is built from 19 residues. Germline CDR1 is SGHAT and CDR2 is FQNNGV. Trimming took 5 bases from V and 4 from J, leaving 28 bases between them. The CDR3 sequence is CASSRRFRGNRPAPDTQYF. As DNA, the CDR3 is TGTGCCAGCAGCCGTCGATTCCGGGGGAACAGGCCTGCCCCAGATACGCAGTATTTT.

This chain joins TRBV6-1 and TRBJ2-3; possible D gene TRBD2, 7 bases. The V and J ends lost 8 bases and 0 bases respectively, with 15 bases between them. The CDR3 has 15 residues. Per germline, CDR1 MNHNS and CDR2 SASEGT. For the CDR3, the DNA is TGTGCCAGCTCGGGGGGCTATGTTAGCACAGATACGCAGTATTTT. Its translation: CASSGGYVSTDTQYF.

The chain employs TRBV5-1 and TRBJ1-1; a weak D match, TRBD1 (5 bases). CDR1 and CDR2 from the germline V gene are SGHRS and YFSETQ. This CDR3 spans 17 amino acids. The V and J ends lost 1 base and 1 base respectively, with 17 bases between them. CDR3 amino acids: CASSLSRGLISNTEAFF. The CDR3 DNA follows: TGCGCCAGCAGCTTGTCCCGGGGACTTATATCGAACACTGAAGCTTTCTTT.

This clonotype was detected ten times or more. V is TRBV19 and J is TRBJ2-1; the match to TRBD1 covers 7 bases. The V and J ends lost 3 bases and 1 base, in that order; junction bases with no gene match: 3. Germline CDR1 is LNHDA and CDR2 is SQIVND (reference sequence). The CDR3 contains 15 residues. CDR3 bases: TGTGCCAGTAGTATTTCACAGGGGTCCTACAATGAGCAGTTCTTC. Protein sequence: CASSISQGSYNEQFF.

This clonotype was observed many times. The gene calls are TRBV27 and TRBJ1-2, with D possibly TRBD1 on 5 matching bases. The germline V and J ends were trimmed by 6 bases and 0 bases, with 11 bases remaining between them. Germline CDR1 reads MNHEY; CDR2 reads SMNVEV (reference sequence). The CDR3 has 14 residues. The CDR3 is CASRKTDPNYGYTF. For the CDR3, the DNA is TGTGCCAGCAGGAAGACAGATCCTAACTATGGCTACACCTTC.

This clonotype came up a few times. The chain employs TRBV7-8 and TRBJ2-7; possible D gene TRBD1, 6 bases. This CDR3 comprises 12 residues. Germline values: CDR1 SGHVS, CDR2 FQNEAQ. The ends were cut back, 2 bases at V and 6 bases at J, with 8 bases in the middle. CDR3 region: CASSLTRGEQYV. In nucleotides, the CDR3 is TGTGCCAGCAGCTTAACCAGGGGCGAGCAGTACGTC.

This clonotype has just a few counts. The chain couples TRBV7-2 to TRBJ2-1, with TRBD1 matching over 8 bases. In germline, CDR1 is SGHTA, CDR2 FQGNSA. The CDR3 runs to 16 residues. J was trimmed by 0 bases and V by 4 bases; bases with no gene match: 5. CDR3 residues: CASSSRTGSSYNEQFF. CDR3 nucleotide sequence: TGTGCCAGCAGCTCCCGGACAGGGAGCTCCTACAATGAGCAGTTCTTC.

The table lists this clonotype with a few counts. V gene TRBV18 combines with J gene TRBJ1-1; 8 bases are shared with TRBD1. The germline V gene encodes CDR1 KGHSH and CDR2 LQKENI. The CDR3 contains 15 residues. The junction had 5 bases not matched to a gene; V was cut back by 0 bases and J by 5 bases. The DNA of the CDR3 is TGTGCCAGCTCACCACCGTCCAGGGGGCAAACTGAAGCTTTCTTT. It codes for CASSPPSRGQTEAFF.

There are many counts of this clonotype. The chain is built from TRBV7-9 and TRBJ1-4, with 7 bases identical to TRBD1. V lost 5 bases, J lost 1 base, and 4 bases stayed unmatched. The V gene's germline CDR1 is SEHNR and CDR2 FQNEAQ (reference sequence). The CDR3 contains 15 residues. The CDR3 protein is CASSVRTGTNEKLFF. The CDR3 coding sequence is TGTGCCAGCAGCGTCCGGACAGGAACTAATGAAAAACTGTTTTTT.

The chain combines TRBV4-1 with TRBJ2-4, with 9 nucleotides matching TRBD2. This CDR3 is 16 amino acids long. Germline V gene data show CDR1 as MGHRA and CDR2 as YSYEKL. V lost 0 bases and J lost 7; bases outside the gene matches: 7. This CDR3 is CASSQEGAGGMNIQYF. DNA of the CDR3: TGCGCCAGCAGCCAAGAAGGAGCGGGGGGTATGAACATTCAGTACTTC.

This clonotype has at least ten counts. The chain is built from TRBV11-2 and TRBJ2-1; D not resolved. The CDR3 runs 14 residues. Germline lookup yields CDR1 SGHAT and CDR2 FQNNGV. V lost 2 bases to trimming and J lost 0 bases, with 5 bases between them. This chain's CDR3 is CASSLPSSYNEQFF. The CDR3, as DNA: TGTGCCAGCAGCTTACCCAGCTCCTACAATGAGCAGTTCTTC.

This clonotype was recorded a few times. The CDR3 region has the DNA TGTGCCACACTAACATACTCCTACGAGCAGTACGTC. Encoded protein: CATLTYSYEQYV. The chain joins TRBV27 to TRBJ2-7; D is unresolved. Germline lookup yields CDR1 MNHEY and CDR2 SMNVEV (reference sequence). The CDR3 length is 12 residues. V was trimmed by 10 bases and J by 0 bases, leaving 10 bases between them.

This clonotype has a handful of counts. The DNA for the CDR3 is TGTGCCAGCAGAGAGGGACCTCAGATCAACTATGGCTACACCTTC. Its protein product is CASREGPQINYGYTF. J is TRBJ1-2 and V is TRBV2, with D maybe TRBD1 (5 bases). CDR3 length: 15 residues. Trimming pared 6 bases from V and 2 bases from J, leaving 16 bases between. Germline CDR1 is SNHLY and CDR2 is FYNNEI.

The sample holds a few counts of this clonotype. The chain recombines TRBV6-4 with TRBJ2-7; possible D gene TRBD1, 6 bases. CDR3 size: 14 residues. Germline V gene sequence: CDR1 MRHNA, CDR2 SNTAGT. Trimming removed 5 bases from V and 3 bases from J, with 14 bases in between. DNA for the CDR3: TGTGCCAGCAGTAGGGGGACGGATTACTACGAGCAGTACGTC. Translated, it gives CASSRGTDYYEQYV.

The chain couples TRBV13 to TRBJ1-6; 8 nucleotides match TRBD1. From germline, CDR1 is PRHDT and CDR2 FYEKMQ (reference sequence). CDR3 length: 13 amino acids. The junction had 3 bases not matched to a gene; V was cut back by 4 bases and J by 10 bases. CDR3 nucleotide sequence: TGTGCCAGCAGCTACCAGGGGGCCTCACCCCTCCACTTT. This sequence encodes CASSYQGASPLHF.

The chain is built from TRBV5-6 and TRBJ2-7; D may be TRBD1 (6 bases). The CDR3 extends over 15 amino acids. The V and J ends lost 2 bases and 5 bases respectively, with 17 bases between them. The germline CDR1 and CDR2 sequences are SGHDT and YYEEEE. The CDR3 DNA follows: TGTGCCAGCAGCTTTGGTTACAGGGCGTCCAACGAGCAGTACGTC. Its translation is CASSFGYRASNEQYV.

This clonotype was seen a few times. The chain combines TRBV6-2 or TRBV6-3 with TRBJ2-2; possible D gene TRBD1, 6 bases. From germline, CDR1 is MNHEY and CDR2 SVGEGT. The CDR3 extends over 18 amino acids. V was pared by 5 bases and J by 6 bases, with 25 bases between. The CDR3 spells CASSTYRVSLRVSGELFF. DNA of the CDR3: TGTGCCAGCAGTACCTACAGGGTATCCCTTCGAGTGTCCGGGGAGCTGTTTTTT.

This sequence joins TRBV29-1 and TRBJ2-1; TRBD2 might be the D (6 bases). The CDR3 runs to 15 residues. CDR1 and CDR2 (germline): SQVTM, ANQGSEA. The V and J ends lost 1 base and 0 bases respectively, with 10 bases between them. In nucleotides, the CDR3 is TGCAGCGTTGAAGGGGGGGTTAGCTCCTACAATGAGCAGTTCTTC. Amino acid sequence: CSVEGGVSSYNEQFF.

In DNA form, the CDR3 reads TGTGCCAGCAGCTCGGGACTAGCGGGGGGCGCCCTTAGAGAGACCCAGTACTTC. It yields the protein CASSSGLAGGALRETQYF. This chain connects TRBV11-2 to TRBJ2-5, with 15 bases fitting TRBD2. The germline gives CDR1 SGHAT, CDR2 FQNNGV. The CDR3 consists of 18 residues. V dropped 4 bases and J dropped 4; count of bases not matched to a gene: 10. Together with reference TRBV11-2 and TRBJ2-5, the CDR3 gives the full variable domain: EAGVAQSPRYKIIEKRQSVAFWCNPISGHATLYWYQQILGQGPKLLIQFQNNGVVDDSQLPKDRFSAERLKGVDSTLKIQPAKLEDSAVYLCASSSGLAGGALRETQYFGPGTRLLVL.

The chain is built from TRBV10-3 and TRBJ2-7; 7 bases fit TRBD1. This CDR3 spans 13 amino acids. Germline V CDR1 and CDR2: ENHRY, SYGVKD. V was clipped by 4 bases and J by 6 bases; unmatched bases: 6. CDR3 region: CAISGKGAGEQYV. The CDR3 coding sequence is TGTGCCATCAGTGGAAAGGGGGCGGGCGAGCAGTACGTC.

This clonotype turned up a few times. The genes are TRBV7-2 and TRBJ1-2; 7 bases are a match to TRBD1. Trimming at V came to 0 bases and at J to 4 bases, leaving 11 bases not matched to a gene. This CDR3 is built from 17 residues. The germline gives CDR1 SGHTA, CDR2 FQGNSA. In DNA form, the CDR3 reads TGTGCCAGCAGCTTAGCCAGACAGGGCTCGGGATCCTATGGCTACACCTTC. It codes for CASSLARQGSGSYGYTF.

In its sample, this clonotype was seen a few times. J is TRBJ1-1 and V is TRBV6-6, with D maybe TRBD1 (5 bases). The CDR3 covers 15 residues. Germline V gives CDR1 MNHNY, CDR2 SVGAGI (reference sequence). V gave up 6 bases and J gave up 1 base, with 15 bases separating them. CDR3 DNA: TGTGCCAGCAGGAACCCCTCCCAGGGGAACACTGAAGCTTTCTTT. Residues: CASRNPSQGNTEAFF.

This clonotype has a handful of counts. The J gene is TRBJ1-4, the V gene TRBV15; no firm D call. Trimming took off 0 bases at V and 4 bases at J, with 9 bases between the two ends. CDR1 LNHNV and CDR2 YYDKDF come from the germline V gene (reference sequence). CDR3 length equals 15 residues. CDR3 nucleotide sequence: TGTGCCACCAGCAGAGATCCCGATAATAATGAAAAACTGTTTTTT. The encoded protein is CATSRDPDNNEKLFF.